The 18 T cell receptor beta chains listed next were all sequenced from one sample in a study of T cells after yellow fever vaccination (dated by TCRdb to between 2018 and 2020). Libraries came from 5' RACE. Data came from an Illumina NovaSeq 6000. TCRdb's own reprocessing of the public reads used fastp at Q25 and MiXCR and kept productive beta chains. When rows share a CDR3 protein, they turn into one entry using the most common DNA and genes. This sample has about 220,000 distinct CDR3 sequences in its table, and under 3.5% of those were observed once. The ten largest clonotypes hold 3.2% of the sample. The sample's treatment or condition, from its label and the paper: live attenuated yellow fever vaccine strain. Sequencing used CD4+ T cells sorted from PBMCs, obtained 10 days after the yellow fever booster vaccination. The receptors come from a young man who received the YFV17D yellow fever vaccine.

This clonotype was observed a handful of times. The chain joins TRBV5-6 to TRBJ2-7; D unresolved. The CDR3 has 11 amino acids. The ends were cut back, 2 bases at V and 8 bases at J, with 8 bases in the middle. In germline, CDR1 is SGHDT, CDR2 YYEEEE. CDR3 protein: CASSLKSKQYF. The CDR3 nucleotides read TGTGCCAGCAGCTTAAAATCTAAGCAGTACTTC.

Only a few counts were recorded for this clonotype. This sequence joins TRBV20-1 and TRBJ2-5; possible D gene TRBD2, 6 bases. Deletions cut 0 bases from V and 7 bases from J, with 21 bases between. The CDR3 totals 16 residues. Per the germline V gene, CDR1 is DFQATT and CDR2 is SNEGSKA (reference sequence). The CDR3 loop is CSARDPRQMGAGTQYF. The DNA of the CDR3 is TGCAGTGCTAGAGACCCCCGACAGATGGGAGCGGGGACCCAGTACTTC.

This clonotype was counted a few times. The rearrangement joins TRBV7-9 to TRBJ2-5; perhaps TRBD1 as D (6 bases). The V and J ends lost 5 bases and 2 bases respectively, with 18 bases between them. The CDR3 spans 16 residues. Germline loops: CDR1 SEHNR, CDR2 FQNEAQ (reference sequence). CDR3 sequence (DNA): TGTGCCAGCAGCCCCTCAGGGGCAACTATTCAAGAGACCCAGTACTTC. Translating it yields CASSPSGATIQETQYF. Combining the CDR3 with reference TRBV7-9 and TRBJ2-5 gives the whole variable domain DTGVSQNPRHKITKRGQNVTFRCDPISEHNRLYWYRQTLGQGPEFLTYFQNEAQLEKSRLLSDRFSAERPKGSFSTLEIQRTEQGDSAMYLCASSPSGATIQETQYFGPGTRLLVL.

The chain carries TRBV25-1 and TRBJ2-2; D not resolved. The CDR3 sequence is 15 residues long. CDR1 is MGHDK and CDR2 is SYGVNS in the germline V gene. Trimming cost V 5 bases and J 5 bases, with 15 bases left between them. CDR3 region: CASSPTAYATGELFF. DNA of the CDR3: TGTGCCAGCAGTCCCACAGCGTACGCGACCGGGGAGCTGTTTTTT. Looking up the rest from reference TRBV25-1 and TRBJ2-2 gives the full variable domain: EADIYQTPRYLVIGTGKKITLECSQTMGHDKMYWYQQDPGMELHLIHYSYGVNSTEKGDLSSESTVSRIRTEHFPLTLESARPSHTSQYLCASSPTAYATGELFFGEGSRLTVL.

There are a few counts of this clonotype. This chain joins TRBV5-6 and TRBJ1-2; D perhaps matches TRBD1 (5 bases). V was clipped by 3 bases and J by 7 bases, with 10 bases between them. Looked up from germline, CDR1 is SGHDT and CDR2 is YYEEEE. This CDR3 has 12 residues. The CDR3 DNA sequence: TGTGCCAGCAGCTACAGGATTGCTGGCTACACCTTC. Protein: CASSYRIAGYTF.

This clonotype has just a few counts. V and J are TRBV5-1 and TRBJ1-4, with D hard to call. CDR1 is SGHRS, CDR2 YFSETQ, per germline. This CDR3 has 18 amino acids. V shed 7 bases and J shed 0 bases, with 22 bases lying between them. The CDR3 is CASYRGPQTPATNEKLFF. CDR3 bases: TGCGCCAGCTACCGTGGTCCACAGACCCCTGCAACTAATGAAAAACTGTTTTTT.

This clonotype was observed a few times. The rearrangement uses TRBV3-1 and TRBJ2-1, with 14 nucleotides matching TRBD2. V lost 3 bases, J lost 9 bases, and 7 bases stayed unmatched. Germline V gives CDR1 LGHDT, CDR2 YNNKEL (reference sequence). CDR3 length: 16 residues. DNA of the CDR3: TGTGCCAGCAGCCACGGACTAGCGGGAGGAACAGCTGAGCAGTTCTTC. Its translation: CASSHGLAGGTAEQFF.

The gene calls are TRBV7-6 and TRBJ2-2; 7 nucleotides line up with TRBD2. Trimming at V came to 2 bases and at J to 7 bases, leaving 13 bases not matched to a gene. CDR3 length: 17 residues. Germline-derived CDR1 and CDR2 are SGHVS and FNYEAQ. The CDR3 DNA is TGTGCCAGCAGCTTAATGGGTGGGACTTCGGGAGGCGGGGAGCTGTTTTTT. Translating gives CASSLMGGTSGGGELFF.

This clonotype appeared many times. J is TRBJ2-7 and V is TRBV20-1; D gene unclear. Germline V gene data show CDR1 as DFQATT and CDR2 as SNEGSKA (reference sequence). Trimming cost V 5 bases and J 3 bases, with 8 bases left between them. The CDR3 is 11 residues long. This CDR3 reads CSAQGYYEQYF. The DNA for the CDR3 is TGCAGTGCTCAAGGGTACTACGAGCAGTACTTC.

The chain couples TRBV12-3 or TRBV12-4 to TRBJ1-1, with 8 bases lining up with TRBD1. This CDR3 spans 14 amino acids. V was pared by 2 bases and J by 4 bases, with 3 bases of the junction left unmatched. The DNA for the CDR3 is TGTGCCAGCAGTTTAATTGACAGGGGCACTGAAGCTTTCTTT. Its protein is CASSLIDRGTEAFF.

This clonotype appeared many times. The J gene is TRBJ2-7, the V gene TRBV5-1, with a tentative D call TRBD1 (6 bases). This CDR3 is 14 amino acids long. Germline V lookup: CDR1 SGHRS, CDR2 YFSETQ. Trimming took off 3 bases at V and 2 bases at J, with 12 bases between the two ends. This chain's CDR3 is CASSSGQLTYEQYF. The CDR3, as DNA: TGCGCCAGCAGCTCCGGACAGCTTACCTACGAGCAGTACTTC.

This clonotype was picked up many times. The chain is built from TRBV7-9 and TRBJ1-1, with 11 bases matching TRBD1. The CDR3 runs to 17 residues. Germline-derived CDR1 and CDR2 are SEHNR and FQNEAQ (reference sequence). The ends lost 5 bases at V and 3 bases at J; junction bases unmatched: 11. The DNA for the CDR3 is TGTGCCAGCAGCACCGGACAGGGGGCTCGGTTAGACACTGAAGCTTTCTTT. Translating gives CASSTGQGARLDTEAFF.

The rearrangement links TRBV2 to TRBJ2-6; no definite D call. CDR1 is SNHLY, CDR2 FYNNEI, per germline. CDR3 length: 15 residues. Trimming removed 4 bases at V and 0 bases at J, with 7 bases between. CDR3 in DNA: TGTGCCAGCAGTGGCAGTTACTCTGGGGCCAACGTCCTGACTTTC. Its protein product is CASSGSYSGANVLTF.

The table lists this clonotype with many counts. The chain uses TRBV7-2 and TRBJ1-6, with 8 bases identical to TRBD1. The CDR3 is made up of 15 amino acids. V lost 4 bases, J lost 6 bases, and 5 bases stayed unmatched. Germline CDR1 SGHTA, CDR2 FQGNSA. The chain's CDR3 is CASSSDRGSNSPLHF. The CDR3, as DNA: TGTGCCAGCAGCTCCGACAGGGGAAGTAATTCACCCCTCCACTTT.

This clonotype was detected ten times or more. The chain has TRBV6-5 and TRBJ1-2; 7 bases map to TRBD1. Trimming at V came to 6 bases and at J to 7 bases, leaving 5 bases not matched to a gene. Germline CDR1 reads MNHEY; CDR2 reads SVGAGI. The CDR3 is 12 residues long. In DNA, the CDR3 is TGTGCCAGCAGCCCGGGACAGCGTGGCTACACCTTC. Protein: CASSPGQRGYTF.

This clonotype was counted at least ten times. This chain links TRBV12-3 or TRBV12-4 with TRBJ2-5, with unresolved D. Trimming shortened V by 0 bases and J by 2 bases, and 7 bases separated the two germline ends. The CDR3 runs 14 residues. CDR3 DNA: TGTGCCAGCAGTTTAGCGGCAGCTCAAGAGACCCAGTACTTC. Its protein is CASSLAAAQETQYF.

This clonotype appeared a few times. The chain carries TRBV29-1 and TRBJ1-1; TRBD1 matches at 10 bases. Germline-derived CDR1 and CDR2 are SQVTM and ANQGSEA. The trim removed 5 bases at V and 4 bases at J, leaving 4 bases unmatched. CDR3 length: 13 amino acids. CDR3 in DNA: TGCAGCGTTCGACGACAGGGGGCCACTGAAGCTTTCTTT. Protein: CSVRRQGATEAFF.

This sequence joins TRBV12-3 or TRBV12-4 and TRBJ1-1; no definite D call. The CDR3 has 15 residues. The V end lost 5 bases, the J end lost 0 bases, and 13 bases lay between the germline ends. CDR3 coding DNA: TGTGCCAGCAGTACTGCAAGAGGATTGAACACTGAAGCTTTCTTT. Protein sequence: CASSTARGLNTEAFF.